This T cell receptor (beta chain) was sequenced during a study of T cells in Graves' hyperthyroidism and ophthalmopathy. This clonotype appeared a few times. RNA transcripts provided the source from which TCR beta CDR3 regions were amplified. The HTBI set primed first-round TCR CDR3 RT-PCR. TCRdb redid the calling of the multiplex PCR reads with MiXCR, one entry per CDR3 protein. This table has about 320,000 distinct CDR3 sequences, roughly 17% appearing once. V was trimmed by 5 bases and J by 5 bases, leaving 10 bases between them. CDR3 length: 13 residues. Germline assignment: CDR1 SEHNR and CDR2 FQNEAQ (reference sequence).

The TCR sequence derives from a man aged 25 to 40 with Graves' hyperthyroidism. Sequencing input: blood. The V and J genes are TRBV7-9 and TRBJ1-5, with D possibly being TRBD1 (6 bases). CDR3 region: CASSRGTHQPQHF. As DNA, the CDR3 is TGTGCCAGCAGCCGCGGGACACATCAGCCCCAGCATTTT.